The 8 T cell receptor beta chains reported below all come from one sample, sequenced in a study of shared clonotypes between healthy human individuals (dated by TCRdb to between 2020 and 2021). Receptor libraries were prepared by the immunoSEQ multiplex PCR assay. This immuneACCESS table, as held by TCRdb, lists in-frame sequences with V and J called but not all clones. Of the missing ones, under half trace to an unresolved V gene in checked studies; the others have no known cause. The sample contains a few million clones, around 94% of them found a single time. The top ten clones comprise 0.13% to 0.15% of the sample. Sequencing used naive CD4+ T cells sorted from blood. The cell subset or site label, read with the paper, signifies: CD45RA+ positively selected. These receptors came from a man in his late teens or twenties in good health.

This chain links TRBV4-1 with TRBJ1-6; TRBD1 agrees at 9 bases. With V trimmed by 3 bases and J by 3 bases, 0 bases remained unmatched. The CDR3 runs 15 residues. Germline CDR1 reads MGHRA; CDR2 reads YSYEKL. The CDR3 nucleotides are TGCGCCAGCAGCCAGACAGGGGGCTATAATTCACCCCTCCACTTT. This gives the protein CASSQTGGYNSPLHF.

The chain employs TRBV10-3 and TRBJ2-1; 8 bases line up with TRBD2. CDR3 length equals 15 residues. Germline CDR1 and CDR2: ENHRY and SYGVKD. The V gene end was trimmed by 3 bases and the J gene end by 8 bases; junction bases not matched to a gene: 9. The CDR3 nucleotides read TGTGCCATCAGTGATTGGGCGGGGGGCACGGATGAGCAGTTCTTC. Translation: CAISDWAGGTDEQFF.

The J gene is TRBJ2-3, the V gene TRBV21-1; the DNA was not used to check the table's D call, TRBD1. TRBV21-1 is a pseudogene. The length of the CDR3 is 14 residues. CDR3 DNA: TGTGCCAGCAGCCAGGGACAGCTAACAGATACGCAGTATTTT. This codes for CASSQGQLTDTQYF.

The gene calls are TRBV5-8 and TRBJ2-5; 10 bases fit TRBD1. Unmatched junction bases numbered 10, after V lost 2 bases and J lost 6 bases. The CDR3 is 16 amino acids. The germline V gene encodes CDR1 SGHTS and CDR2 YDEGEE. CDR3 nucleotide sequence: TGTGCCAGCAGCTTTTCCGGGACAGGGGTGGCAAAGACCCAGTACTTC. Encoded protein: CASSFSGTGVAKTQYF.

The chain carries TRBV7-6 and TRBJ2-1, with D possibly called TRBD1 or TRBD2 (5 bases each). In germline, CDR1 is SGHVS, CDR2 FNYEAQ. V lost 5 bases, J lost 7 bases, and 24 bases lay in between. The CDR3 is 17 residues long. The CDR3 protein is CASSRRGLLGPGNEQFF. CDR3 DNA sequence: TGTGCCAGCAGCCGGAGAGGGCTGTTGGGGCCAGGTAATGAGCAGTTCTTC.

The rearrangement uses TRBV5-1 and TRBJ1-1, with D tentatively TRBD1 (6 bases). V lost 4 bases and J 1 base, leaving 11 bases between the germline ends. The CDR3 covers 14 residues. Germline loops: CDR1 SGHRS, CDR2 YFSETQ. Here the CDR3 DNA reads TGCGCCAGCAGCAACGACAGGCGGAACACTGAAGCTTTCTTT. This translates into CASSNDRRNTEAFF.

This rearrangement joins TRBV5-4 to TRBJ2-5; 9 nucleotides align to TRBD2. This CDR3 is 16 amino acids long. The V segment lost 3 bases and the J segment 4 bases; nucleotides outside the gene matches: 10. CDR1 is SGHNT and CDR2 is YYREEE in the germline V gene (reference sequence). Here the CDR3 DNA reads TGTGCCAGCAGCTCCCAAGGGCGGGGGGGAGGAGAGACCCAGTACTTC. Its translation is CASSSQGRGGGETQYF.

The chain employs TRBV7-2 and TRBJ1-4, with D hard to call. Germline CDR1 is SGHTA and CDR2 is FQGNSA. The CDR3 is made up of 14 amino acids. The germline V and J ends were trimmed by 3 bases and 6 bases, with 11 bases remaining between them. CDR3 DNA sequence: TGTGCCAGCAGCTTCGGGCCCCACGATGAAAAACTGTTTTTT. Protein: CASSFGPHDEKLFF. Filled out from reference TRBV7-2 and TRBJ1-4, the complete variable domain reads GAGVSQSPSNKVTEKGKDVELRCDPISGHTALYWYRQSLGQGLEFLIYFQGNSAPDKSGLPSDRFSAERTGGSVSTLTIQRTQQEDSAVYLCASSFGPHDEKLFFGSGTQLSVL.